The text below deals with one T cell receptor (beta chain). Its antigen is undetermined. This specimen comes from a study of persistence of HIV-infected CD4 T cells. The libraries were made with immunoSEQ version 4 in survey mode. Produced via immunoSEQ multiplex PCR; TCRdb's table is partial and in-frame only. The table shows tens of thousands of clones, with 82% occurring only once. Stimulation used 8.5 to 10 ug/mL lysate from CMV-infected fibroblasts. Sorted nonresponding memory CD4+ T cells were CD40L-negative, CD69-negative, CD45RO-high. V lost 4 bases and J lost 0; bases outside the gene matches: 7. The CDR3 sequence is 17 residues long. Germline V lookup: CDR1 LGHDT, CDR2 YNNKEL (reference sequence).

Sequencing used CD4+ T cells sorted from PBMCs after approximately 20-hour stimulation, obtained from a patient who received antiretroviral therapy. The receptor was derived from an adult woman with HIV who was CMV-seropositive. The chain combines TRBV3-1 (or the pseudogene TRBV3-2) with TRBJ2-4; 9 bases align to TRBD2. CDR3 DNA sequence: TGTGCCAGCAGCCGCCAACCTAGCGGGACAGCCAAAAACATTCAGTACTTC. Its translation is CASSRQPSGTAKNIQYF.